Listed below are T cell receptor beta chains from one sample, sequenced in a study of cytomegalovirus exposure and HLA in healthy donors. Generated by immunoSEQ multiplex PCR, the TCRdb table keeps only in-frame clones and is missing some. The sample shows around 140,000 clones, around 72% of them seen only once. Sequencing was done on a sample of PBMCs. Every receptor here comes from a man aged 45 to 65 in good health and CMV-seropositive. Both conserved end residues are part of each CDR3. The D gene is left open where the match is weak. Size is omitted from some rows. Given values are once, few, many or a class for expanded clones.

d_call: .
v_call: TRBV2
j_call: TRBJ1-2
clone_size: .
cdr3_nt: TGTGCCAGTTCACGGGGGGGGGTAGCTAACTATGGCTACACCTTC
cdr3_aa: CASSRGGVANYGYTF

d_call: .
v_call: TRBV7-2
j_call: TRBJ2-1
clone_size: .
cdr3_nt: TGTGCCAGCAATCCAGGGCTAGGTTGGAATGAGCAGTTCTTC
cdr3_aa: CASNPGLGWNEQFF

d_call: .
v_call: TRBV6-5
j_call: TRBJ1-3
clone_size: .
cdr3_nt: TGTGCCAGCAGCCTTAGGGGGACAAGTGGAAACACCATATATTTT
cdr3_aa: CASSLRGTSGNTIYF

d_call: TRBD1
v_call: TRBV4-1
j_call: TRBJ1-2
clone_size: once
cdr3_nt: TGCGCCAGCACAGGGGGCTATGGCTACACCTTC
cdr3_aa: CASTGGYGYTF

d_call: .
v_call: TRBV5-1
j_call: TRBJ1-1
clone_size: .
cdr3_nt: TGCGCCAGCAGCTTGGCTGGACATTCGAACACTGAAGCTTTCTTT
cdr3_aa: CASSLAGHSNTEAFF

d_call: TRBD1
v_call: TRBV28
j_call: TRBJ1-5
clone_size: .
cdr3_nt: TGTGCCAGCAGTCGGACAGGGGGGAATCAGCCCCAGCATTTT
cdr3_aa: CASSRTGGNQPQHF

d_call: .
v_call: TRBV5-4
j_call: TRBJ2-7
clone_size: .
cdr3_nt: TGTGCCAGCAGCTTGGGGGTAGCACCGAGCTCCTACGAGCAGTACTTC
cdr3_aa: CASSLGVAPSSYEQYF

d_call: TRBD1
v_call: TRBV5-6
j_call: TRBJ1-6
clone_size: once
cdr3_nt: TGTGCCAGCAGCTTGGGGACAGGGCCTAATTCACCCCTCCACTTT
cdr3_aa: CASSLGTGPNSPLHF

d_call: .
v_call: TRBV5-1
j_call: TRBJ2-1
clone_size: many
cdr3_nt: TGCGCCAGCAGCCCAGACCTTGACCGGAGGATGATCTATGAGCAGTTCTTC
cdr3_aa: CASSPDLDRRMIYEQFF

d_call: TRBD2
v_call: TRBV27
j_call: TRBJ2-3
clone_size: .
cdr3_nt: TGTGCCAGCAGTTTACGAGGACTAGCGGACACAGATACGCAGTATTTT
cdr3_aa: CASSLRGLADTDTQYF

d_call: TRBD1
v_call: TRBV19
j_call: TRBJ1-2
clone_size: .
cdr3_nt: TGTGCCAGTAGTTGGCAGGGGGCCAACTATGGCTACACCTTC
cdr3_aa: CASSWQGANYGYTF

d_call: .
v_call: TRBV7-8
j_call: TRBJ1-1
clone_size: .
cdr3_nt: TGTGCCAGCAGCTCCCAGGGGATCTTGAACACTGAAGCTTTCTTT
cdr3_aa: CASSSQGILNTEAFF

d_call: TRBD2
v_call: TRBV15
j_call: TRBJ2-3
clone_size: .
cdr3_nt: TGTGCCACCAGCAGAGGCGGACTAGCGGGAGATAGCACAGATACGCAGTATTTT
cdr3_aa: CATSRGGLAGDSTDTQYF

d_call: .
v_call: TRBV10-1
j_call: TRBJ2-7
clone_size: .
cdr3_nt: TGCGCCAGCAGTGAGTCGGGCCAGTCCTACGAGCAGTACTTC
cdr3_aa: CASSESGQSYEQYF

d_call: .
v_call: TRBV4-1
j_call: TRBJ2-5
clone_size: few
cdr3_nt: TGCGCCAGCAGCCCTATGGGCACAGGTCCTCGGGGGGAGACCCAGTACTTC
cdr3_aa: CASSPMGTGPRGETQYF

d_call: TRBD1
v_call: TRBV6-5
j_call: TRBJ1-5
clone_size: few
cdr3_nt: TGTGCCAGCAGTCCGGGACAGGGGATGAGACAGCCCCAGCATTTT
cdr3_aa: CASSPGQGMRQPQHF

d_call: .
v_call: TRBV7-9
j_call: TRBJ1-4
clone_size: .
cdr3_nt: TGTGCCAGCGCGCTCGGGGGGGCGACTAATGAAAAACTGTTTTTT
cdr3_aa: CASALGGATNEKLFF

d_call: TRBD1
v_call: TRBV5-5
j_call: TRBJ1-1
clone_size: .
cdr3_nt: TGTGCCAGCAGCCCGGGGACAGCGCAAGCTTTCTTT
cdr3_aa: CASSPGTAQAFF

d_call: .
v_call: TRBV6-1
j_call: TRBJ1-1
clone_size: .
cdr3_nt: TGTGCCAGCAGTGAAGCGAGAGACACTGAAGCTTTCTTT
cdr3_aa: CASSEARDTEAFF

d_call: TRBD2
v_call: TRBV6-5
j_call: TRBJ2-7
clone_size: .
cdr3_nt: TGTGCCAGCAGGAGGGGCACGGCGGGAGTGTACGAGCAGTACTTC
cdr3_aa: CASRRGTAGVYEQYF

d_call: .
v_call: TRBV5-1
j_call: TRBJ2-3
clone_size: .
cdr3_nt: TGCGCCAGCAGATTACAGATCTCTAGCACAGATACGCAGTATTTT
cdr3_aa: CASRLQISSTDTQYF

d_call: TRBD1
v_call: TRBV5-4
j_call: TRBJ1-4
clone_size: .
cdr3_nt: TGTGCCAGCAGCTTGGACAGGGGGCACCCAACTAATGAAAAACTGTTTTTT
cdr3_aa: CASSLDRGHPTNEKLFF

d_call: .
v_call: TRBV20-1
j_call: TRBJ2-7
clone_size: .
cdr3_nt: TGCAGTGCTTCGATGCAGTACGAGCAGTACTTC
cdr3_aa: CSASMQYEQYF

d_call: .
v_call: TRBV6-5
j_call: TRBJ1-2
clone_size: few
cdr3_nt: TGTGCCACCAGCGATGACGGAGGGGACTATGGCTACACCTTC
cdr3_aa: CATSDDGGDYGYTF

d_call: .
v_call: TRBV10-2
j_call: TRBJ1-1
clone_size: .
cdr3_nt: TGCGCCAGTAGTAATGACCGGGTTGACACTGAAGCTTTCTTT
cdr3_aa: CASSNDRVDTEAFF

d_call: TRBD1
v_call: TRBV6-5
j_call: TRBJ1-1
clone_size: .
cdr3_nt: TGTGCCAGCAGTTACCGGCAGGGGGTAACTGAAGCTTTCTTT
cdr3_aa: CASSYRQGVTEAFF

d_call: .
v_call: TRBV5-1
j_call: TRBJ2-5
clone_size: many
cdr3_nt: TGCGCCAGCAGCCCGGTGGCGGGGCCACAAGAGACCCAGTACTTC
cdr3_aa: CASSPVAGPQETQYF

d_call: .
v_call: TRBV4-1
j_call: TRBJ1-6
clone_size: once
cdr3_nt: TGCGCCAGCAGCGGGGAGGGTTTGAGGGGATCACCCCTCCACTTT
cdr3_aa: CASSGEGLRGSPLHF

d_call: .
v_call: TRBV29-1
j_call: TRBJ1-1
clone_size: .
cdr3_nt: TGCAGCGTTGATCGGACGGGGGGGGTAAGGGCTGAAGCTTTCTTT
cdr3_aa: CSVDRTGGVRAEAFF

d_call: .
v_call: TRBV7-6
j_call: TRBJ1-1
clone_size: few
cdr3_nt: TGTGCCAGCAGCTTAGTGCGGGGCACTGAAGCTTTCTTT
cdr3_aa: CASSLVRGTEAFF

d_call: TRBD1
v_call: TRBV6-5
j_call: TRBJ1-1
clone_size: .
cdr3_nt: TGTGCCAGCAATCCCGGACAGGGGATCGGGGAAGCTTTCTTT
cdr3_aa: CASNPGQGIGEAFF

d_call: .
v_call: TRBV29-1
j_call: TRBJ2-3
clone_size: .
cdr3_nt: TGCAGCGTTGTTCCTAGACCTTATAGGTGGGGCACAGATACGCAGTATTTT
cdr3_aa: CSVVPRPYRWGTDTQYF

d_call: .
v_call: TRBV12-2
j_call: TRBJ1-5
clone_size: .
cdr3_nt: TGTGCAAGTCGCCGGGACAGGGATCTTGTAGGTATGTTGTTTAATCAGCCCCAGCATTTT
cdr3_aa: CASRRDRDLVGMLFNQPQHF

d_call: .
v_call: TRBV7-9
j_call: TRBJ1-1
clone_size: .
cdr3_nt: TGTGCCAGCAGCTCGAGTGGGGGGTGGACTGAAGCTTTCTTT
cdr3_aa: CASSSSGGWTEAFF

d_call: TRBD1
v_call: TRBV6-1
j_call: TRBJ1-2
clone_size: .
cdr3_nt: TGTGCCAGCAGACGGACAGGGGGCGAACTCTATGGCTACACCTTC
cdr3_aa: CASRRTGGELYGYTF

d_call: TRBD2
v_call: TRBV5-4
j_call: TRBJ2-2
clone_size: .
cdr3_nt: TGTGCCAGCTCCCTTGGGCTAGCGGGTTCTCCCAACACCGGGGAGCTGTTTTTT
cdr3_aa: CASSLGLAGSPNTGELFF

d_call: TRBD1
v_call: TRBV5-6
j_call: TRBJ1-1
clone_size: .
cdr3_nt: TGTGCCAGCAGCTCTTTTACCGGGACAGGAGCCGATGAAGCTTTCTTT
cdr3_aa: CASSSFTGTGADEAFF

d_call: .
v_call: TRBV19
j_call: TRBJ2-2
clone_size: .
cdr3_nt: TGTGCCAGTAGTATCTGGGCGGGGAACACCGGGGAGCTGTTTTTT
cdr3_aa: CASSIWAGNTGELFF

d_call: .
v_call: TRBV6-5
j_call: TRBJ2-1
clone_size: .
cdr3_nt: TGTGCCAGCACCGACAGCAAATCCTACAATGAGCAGTTCTTC
cdr3_aa: CASTDSKSYNEQFF

d_call: .
v_call: TRBV5-1
j_call: TRBJ1-5
clone_size: .
cdr3_nt: TGCGCCAGCAGCTTGGGGGTTAGCAGCGTAAATCAGCCCCAGCATTTT
cdr3_aa: CASSLGVSSVNQPQHF

d_call: .
v_call: TRBV19
j_call: TRBJ1-1
clone_size: .
cdr3_nt: TGTGCCAGTAGCTCTACGGGGAGCAGTACTGAAGCTTTCTTT
cdr3_aa: CASSSTGSSTEAFF

d_call: .
v_call: TRBV6-1
j_call: TRBJ1-5
clone_size: .
cdr3_nt: TGTGCCAGCAAGCCCCAGGGCTTCAATCAGCCCCAGCATTTT
cdr3_aa: CASKPQGFNQPQHF

d_call: .
v_call: TRBV7-9
j_call: TRBJ1-4
clone_size: .
cdr3_nt: TGTGCCAGCAGCCCCTCCTTAGGGGGGGCTGATGAAAAACTGTTTTTT
cdr3_aa: CASSPSLGGADEKLFF

d_call: TRBD1
v_call: TRBV5-4
j_call: TRBJ1-4
clone_size: .
cdr3_nt: TGTGCCAGCAGCCCGTCCGGGACAGTCAATGAAAAACTGTTTTTT
cdr3_aa: CASSPSGTVNEKLFF

d_call: TRBD2
v_call: TRBV29-1
j_call: TRBJ2-5
clone_size: .
cdr3_nt: TGCAGCGTTGATGGAGTAGCGGGGGGCGAGGGGACCCAGTACTTC
cdr3_aa: CSVDGVAGGEGTQYF